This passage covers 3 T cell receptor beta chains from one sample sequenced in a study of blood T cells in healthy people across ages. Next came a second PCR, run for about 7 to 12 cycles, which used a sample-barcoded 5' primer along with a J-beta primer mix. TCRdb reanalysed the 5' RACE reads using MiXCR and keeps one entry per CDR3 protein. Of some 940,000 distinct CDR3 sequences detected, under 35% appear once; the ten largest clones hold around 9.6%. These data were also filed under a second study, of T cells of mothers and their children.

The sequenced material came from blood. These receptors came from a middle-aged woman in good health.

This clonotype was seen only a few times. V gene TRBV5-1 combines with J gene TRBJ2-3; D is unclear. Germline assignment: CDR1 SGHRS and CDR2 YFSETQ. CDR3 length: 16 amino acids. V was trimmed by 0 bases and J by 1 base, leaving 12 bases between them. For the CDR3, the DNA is TGCGCCAGCAGCTTGGCCACGTTGACGGGCACAGATACGCAGTATTTT. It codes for CASSLATLTGTDTQYF.

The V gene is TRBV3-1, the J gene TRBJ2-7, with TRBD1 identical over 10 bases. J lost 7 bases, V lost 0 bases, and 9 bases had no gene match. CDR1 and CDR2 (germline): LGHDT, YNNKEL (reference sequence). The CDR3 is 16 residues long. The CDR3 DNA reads TGTGCCAGCAGCCAAGACCACGACAGGGGGCTGGGGGAGCAGTACTTC. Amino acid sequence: CASSQDHDRGLGEQYF.

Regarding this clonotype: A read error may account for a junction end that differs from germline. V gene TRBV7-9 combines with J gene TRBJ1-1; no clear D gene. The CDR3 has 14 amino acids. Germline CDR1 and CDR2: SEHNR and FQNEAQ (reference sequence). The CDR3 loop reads CANSLSLPNTEAFF. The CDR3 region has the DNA TGTGCCAACAGCTTGTCACTGCCGAACACTGAAGCTTTCTTT.